This T cell receptor (beta chain) was found in a study of blood T cell repertoires in COVID-19. Study-level information: Spain, Italy and the United States supplied samples that represented acute and convalescent COVID-19. The cDNA or gDNA used as material had been derived from T cells, B-cell-depleted T cells, or PBMCs.

Original processing notes: It was from reference gene primer amplification that nucleated cell counts were estimated. Repertoires were generated with immunoSEQ multiplex PCR, while TCRdb's copy carries only in-frame clones and drops some. V, J and clone size are those of that table, while D and trimming were read from the DNA. The table includes over 95,000 clones, less than 85% detected once. The germline gives CDR1 MRHNA, CDR2 SNTAGT. The V segment lost 3 bases and the J segment 4 bases; nucleotides outside the gene matches: 7. The CDR3 has 17 residues. The chain has TRBV6-4 and TRBJ2-6; 9 bases are shared with TRBD1. This receptor was taken from a human donor in a cohort sampled during active COVID-19. Sequenced material: peripheral blood. The CDR3 DNA is TGTGCCAGCAGTGAACCGGACAGGGGAGGAGGGGCCAACGTCCTGACTTTC. Translating gives CASSEPDRGGGANVLTF.